These 30 T cell receptor beta chains were all obtained from the same sample, sequenced in a study of blood T cells in healthy people across ages. Alongside a J-beta primer mix, a sample-barcoded 5' primer served in a second PCR lasting about 7 to 12 cycles. TCRdb itself ran the 5' RACE reads through MiXCR, one entry per CDR3 protein. The sample yields hundreds of thousands of distinct CDR3 sequences, approximately 29% seen once. Sequencing was carried out using blood. The source is a woman older than 75 in good health.

The rearrangement links TRBV27 to TRBJ2-1, with D perhaps matching TRBD1 or TRBD2 (5 bases each). Germline V lookup: CDR1 MNHEY, CDR2 SMNVEV (reference sequence). The length of the CDR3 is 16 residues. Trimming took off 8 bases at V and 5 bases at J, with 22 bases between the two ends. The CDR3 DNA reads TGTGCCAGCGGGCGTAGGTGGTTAGAGGGGCACAATGAGCAGTTCTTC. Residues: CASGRRWLEGHNEQFF.

This clonotype came up many times. The chain is built from TRBV7-2 and TRBJ2-5; D uncertain. The V and J ends lost 2 bases and 4 bases respectively, with 5 bases between them. CDR1 SGHTA and CDR2 FQGNSA come from the germline V gene. The CDR3 spans 12 residues. CDR3: CASSLLLETQYF. The CDR3 DNA reads as TGTGCCAGCAGCTTACTCCTAGAGACCCAGTACTTC.

This clonotype has a handful of counts. The chain is built from TRBV7-2 and TRBJ2-7; 8 nucleotides align to TRBD1. The V gene end was trimmed by 5 bases and the J gene end by 5 bases; junction bases not matched to a gene: 14. Germline V gene sequence: CDR1 SGHTA, CDR2 FQGNSA. This CDR3 is 16 amino acids long. CDR3: CASSQTTGDPVDEQYF. In DNA, the CDR3 is TGTGCCAGCAGCCAAACGACAGGGGACCCAGTCGACGAGCAGTACTTC.

This clonotype was picked up many times. The V gene is TRBV10-3, the J gene TRBJ1-4; the D gene is possibly TRBD1 (5 bases). Germline values: CDR1 ENHRY, CDR2 SYGVKD. Trimming removed 11 bases from V and 5 bases from J, with 18 bases in between. This CDR3 region has 14 residues. The CDR3 DNA follows: TGTGCCTCCAAGAGCGGGACGGTGAATGAAAAACTGTTTTTT. Its translation is CASKSGTVNEKLFF.

As to this clonotype: An end of the junction does not agree with germline; a read error may underlie this. The chain recombines TRBV20-1 with TRBJ2-3; the D gene is possibly TRBD2 (8 bases). The CDR3 has 15 residues. CDR1 is DFQATT and CDR2 is SNEGSKA in the germline V gene (reference sequence). The CDR3 sequence is CGASGTSLGTDTQYF. CDR3 nucleotide sequence: TGCGGTGCTAGTGGGACTAGTCTTGGGACAGATACGCAATATTTT.

This clonotype came up many times. The chain uses TRBV29-1 and TRBJ2-1; 12 bases align to TRBD2. This CDR3 contains 15 residues. V lost 5 bases and J lost 6; bases outside the gene matches: 8. From germline, CDR1 is SQVTM and CDR2 ANQGSEA. The CDR3 protein is CSVLKASGGANEQFF. CDR3 coding DNA: TGCAGCGTTCTCAAGGCTAGCGGGGGGGCCAATGAGCAGTTCTTC.

As concerns this clonotype: One end of the junction does not line up with germline, which may come from a read error. The V call is TRBV20-1, the J call TRBJ1-4, with D uncertain. This CDR3 comprises 13 residues. Germline V gene lookup returns CDR1 DFQATT and CDR2 SNEGSKA (reference sequence). The CDR3 reads CSARTPAGEKRFF. CDR3 DNA sequence: TGCAGTGCTAGGACTCCGGCAGGCGAAAAACGGTTTTTT.

The J gene is TRBJ1-5, the V gene TRBV19; no clear D. The CDR3 loop spans 14 amino acids. CDR1 LNHDA and CDR2 SQIVND come from the germline V gene (reference sequence). The V and J ends lost 3 bases and 5 bases respectively, with 11 bases between them. Written as DNA, the CDR3 is TGTGCCAGTAGTATCGGGCAGGTCTATCAGCCCCAGCATTTT. Its translation: CASSIGQVYQPQHF.

This clonotype was detected a few times. The rearrangement joins TRBV5-1 to TRBJ1-1, with TRBD1 matching 9 bases. V was pared by 2 bases and J by 1 base, with 9 bases of the junction left unmatched. This CDR3 region has 17 residues. The V gene's germline CDR1 is SGHRS and CDR2 YFSETQ. Written as DNA, the CDR3 is TGCGCCAGCAGCTTCTCGGGACAGGGTGAGCCGAACACTGAAGCTTTCTTT. This encodes CASSFSGQGEPNTEAFF.

Concerning this clonotype: A much larger clone sits a single nucleotide away, making a read error possible. The chain combines TRBV7-2 with TRBJ2-5; D is perhaps TRBD1 or TRBD2 (5 bases each). The V and J ends lost 4 bases and 11 bases respectively, with 26 bases between them. In germline, CDR1 is SGHTA, CDR2 FQGNSA. The CDR3 spans 16 residues. Here the CDR3 reads CASSSRHAGNRNEQYF. The CDR3 DNA reads as TGTGCCAGCAGCTCGAGACATGCCGGGAACAGGAATGAGCAGTACTTC.

A remark on this clonotype: Germline and junction disagree at one end, which may indicate a read error. The chain employs TRBV5-1 and TRBJ2-2; 7 bases map to TRBD1. The CDR3 spans 14 residues. The germline V gene encodes CDR1 SGHRS and CDR2 YFSETQ. The CDR3 DNA is TGCGCCGGCAGCATACAGGGGCCCACCGGGGAGCTGTTTTTT. Translating gives CAGSIQGPTGELFF.

This clonotype was seen ten or more times. The chain combines TRBV7-2 with TRBJ2-7; D may be TRBD1 (6 bases). The CDR3 has 14 residues. V gave up 2 bases and J gave up 3 bases, with 11 bases separating them. CDR1 is SGHTA, CDR2 FQGNSA, per germline. For the CDR3, the DNA is TGTGCCAGCAGCTTAAATCCAGGGGACTACGAGCAGTACTTC. Translated: CASSLNPGDYEQYF.

The chain has TRBV6-6 and TRBJ2-5; the D call may be TRBD1 or TRBD2 (5 bases each). The DNA matches TRBJ2-7 better at its end, which makes the J call doubtful. Germline V gives CDR1 MNHNY, CDR2 SVGAGI (reference sequence). The CDR3 runs to 14 residues. The CDR3: CASSYSMGAYEQYF. The CDR3 DNA follows: TGTGCCAGCAGTTACTCGATGGGGGCCTACGAGCAGTACTTC.

Many counts were recorded for this clonotype. V gene TRBV15 combines with J gene TRBJ1-2; tentative D call: TRBD1 (6 bases). Trimming removed 5 bases at V and 1 base at J, with 11 bases between. Germline CDR1 is LNHNV and CDR2 is YYDKDF (reference sequence). The CDR3 loop spans 14 amino acids. CDR3 coding DNA: TGTGCCACCAGCGGGTACAGGGATAACTATGGCTACACCTTC. Translated, it gives CATSGYRDNYGYTF.

This clonotype was seen ten or more times. This chain links TRBV28 with TRBJ1-1; D is ambiguous. This CDR3 has 13 residues. Germline-derived CDR1 and CDR2 are MDHEN and SYDVKM. With 6 bases removed from V and 1 base from J, the gap between germline ends came to 9 bases. The CDR3 region has the DNA TGTGCCAGCAGCCTTTCCGCGAACACTGAAGCTTTCTTT. Protein: CASSLSANTEAFF.

This clonotype appeared many times. This chain connects TRBV12-3 or TRBV12-4 to TRBJ2-7; D perhaps matches TRBD1 (6 bases). The CDR3 extends over 13 amino acids. Trimming took 7 bases from V and 10 from J, leaving 20 bases between them. CDR3 nucleotides: TGTGCCAGCACCCCGGGACAAATGGGAACCCAGTACTTC. It encodes CASTPGQMGTQYF.

This sequence joins TRBV4-3 and TRBJ2-3; 10 nucleotides align to TRBD2. This CDR3 contains 16 residues. J was trimmed by 3 bases and V by 4 bases; bases with no gene match: 7. Looked up from germline, CDR1 is LGHNA and CDR2 is YSLEER. The CDR3 protein is CASSPDASGRTDTQYF. For the CDR3, the DNA is TGCGCCAGCAGCCCCGATGCTAGCGGGAGAACAGATACGCAGTATTTT.

This clonotype came up a few times. The chain couples TRBV29-1 to TRBJ2-3, with 8 bases matching TRBD2. Germline trimming cut 1 base from V and 4 bases from J; bases unmatched to any gene: 4. Per germline, CDR1 SQVTM and CDR2 ANQGSEA. The CDR3 consists of 14 residues. The CDR3 reads CSVEGGRYADTQYF. As DNA, the CDR3 is TGCAGCGTTGAAGGCGGGAGGTATGCAGATACGCAGTATTTT.

CDR3 loop: CASSHRGHPDYEQYF. CDR3 in DNA: TGTGCCAGCAGCCACCGAGGACACCCAGATTACGAGCAGTACTTC. J is TRBJ2-7 and V is TRBV3-1; TRBD1 might be the D (5 bases). This CDR3 region has 15 residues. Trimming took 3 bases from V and 4 from J, leaving 16 bases between them. Per the germline V gene, CDR1 is LGHDT and CDR2 is YNNKEL (reference sequence).

This clonotype came up many times. This chain uses TRBV30 with TRBJ2-1; no reliable D call. The germline V gene encodes CDR1 GTSNPN and CDR2 SVGIG (reference sequence). V was shortened by 0 bases and J by 2 bases, with 14 bases between the two germline ends. The CDR3 is made up of 16 amino acids. The CDR3 sequence is CAWSVGKGPPYNEQFF. The DNA for the CDR3 is TGTGCCTGGAGTGTTGGTAAAGGGCCACCCTACAATGAGCAGTTCTTC.

With regard to this clonotype: Being one base from a much bigger clone, this may be a read error. This sequence joins TRBV20-1 and TRBJ2-1; TRBD2 matches at 10 bases. Germline V gives CDR1 DFQATT, CDR2 SNEGSKA (reference sequence). The CDR3 is 15 amino acids. Trimming took 3 bases from V and 13 from J; bases not matched to a gene: 15. The DNA of the CDR3 is TGCAGTGCTAGGGATAGCGGGGGGACTCAAGAGACCCAGTTCTTC. Translated: CSARDSGGTQETQFF.

The chain uses TRBV5-1 and TRBJ2-2; D is possibly TRBD1 (5 bases). The length of the CDR3 is 16 residues. Germline CDR1 reads SGHRS; CDR2 reads YFSETQ. Deletions cut 3 bases from V and 3 bases from J, with 15 bases between. The CDR3 protein is CASSSRTQWDTGELFF. CDR3 DNA sequence: TGCGCCAGCAGCTCAAGGACACAATGGGACACCGGGGAGCTGTTTTTT.

In its sample, this clonotype was seen many times. V is TRBV4-1 and J is TRBJ2-3; D not certain. Trimming shortened V by 1 base and J by 7 bases, and 6 bases separated the two germline ends. The CDR3 is 12 amino acids. Germline CDR1 MGHRA, CDR2 YSYEKL. The CDR3 DNA reads as TGCGCCAGCAGCCAAGCGCGTCATACGCAGTATTTT. It codes for CASSQARHTQYF.

This clonotype occurred many times. The V and J genes are TRBV12-3 or TRBV12-4 and TRBJ1-2, with a weak D call TRBD1 (6 bases). V shed 0 bases and J shed 8 bases, with 10 bases lying between them. The CDR3 has 13 amino acids. The CDR3: CASSLAGAKGYTF. CDR3 bases: TGTGCCAGCAGTTTAGCGGGGGCGAAAGGCTACACCTTC.

V gene TRBV20-1 combines with J gene TRBJ2-7; TRBD2 matches at 11 bases. The CDR3 consists of 15 residues. CDR1 and CDR2 (germline): DFQATT, SNEGSKA (reference sequence). With V trimmed by 5 bases and J by 4 bases, 10 bases remained unmatched. The CDR3 spells CSALPIAGGGYEQYF. In DNA, the CDR3 is TGCAGTGCTTTACCTATAGCGGGGGGGGGGTACGAGCAGTACTTC.

This clonotype was picked up many times. V is TRBV11-2 and J is TRBJ2-3, with a weak D call TRBD2 (6 bases). CDR1 and CDR2 from the germline V gene are SGHAT and FQNNGV. The CDR3 is 16 amino acids. V lost 0 bases to trimming and J lost 7 bases, with 17 bases between them. The CDR3 DNA reads as TGTGCCAGCAGCTTAGACCTTAACCCCGGGGGAAATACGCAGTATTTT. Residues: CASSLDLNPGGNTQYF.

Comments on this clonotype: A much larger clone differs by one base, so this may be a read error. The gene calls are TRBV6-5 and TRBJ1-2; 7 nucleotides align to TRBD1. V dropped 5 bases and J dropped 7; count of bases not matched to a gene: 16. The CDR3 totals 16 residues. Germline V gene data show CDR1 as MNHEY and CDR2 as SVGAGI. The CDR3 DNA is TGTGCCAGCAGTCCCCGTCCCGGGATAGGGGGCGGTGGCTACACCTTC. Protein product: CASSPRPGIGGGGYTF.

This clonotype was seen only a few times. This sequence joins TRBV5-1 and TRBJ1-1, with a possible D match to TRBD1 (5 bases). Germline CDR1 is SGHRS and CDR2 is YFSETQ. The CDR3 loop spans 14 amino acids. V dropped 3 bases and J dropped 1 base, with 10 bases sitting between them. The CDR3 region has the DNA TGCGCCAGCAGCTCCCCAGGGCCGAACACTGAAGCTTTCTTT. It yields the protein CASSSPGPNTEAFF.

The gene calls are TRBV19 and TRBJ1-5; D perhaps matches TRBD1 (5 bases). The germline V gene has CDR1 LNHDA and CDR2 SQIVND (reference sequence). This CDR3 spans 14 amino acids. Between the trimmed V and J ends, which lost 4 bases and 1 base, there was a span of 8 bases. The CDR3 coding sequence is TGTGCCAGTAGTAGGGGGTGGAGCAATCAGCCCCAGCATTTT. Its protein is CASSRGWSNQPQHF.

This clonotype has just a few counts. The chain is built from TRBV7-8 and TRBJ1-4, with D unresolved. The CDR3 totals 15 residues. V lost 5 bases and J 8 bases, leaving 18 bases between the germline ends. The V gene's germline CDR1 is SGHVS and CDR2 FQNEAQ. The CDR3 bases are TGTGCCAGCAGCAACGGCCCGGGTCTGGCAGAAAAACTGTTTTTT. It codes for CASSNGPGLAEKLFF.